The 14 T cell receptor beta chains presented below share a single source sample, sequenced in a study of blood T cell repertoires in COVID-19. Sequenced by immunoSEQ multiplex PCR; TCRdb stores in-frame clones only, minus some. The sample includes around 140,000 clones, 81% seen only once; the top ten take almost 8.5%. Sequenced input: peripheral blood. Source of these receptors: a woman in her sixties or seventies with active or convalescent COVID-19.

The rearrangement uses TRBV28 and TRBJ1-4; D gene ambiguous. Per germline, CDR1 MDHEN and CDR2 SYDVKM. The CDR3 has 16 residues. V gave up 5 bases and J gave up 1 base, with 14 bases separating them. For the CDR3, the DNA is TGTGCCAGCAGTCCCGCTTCAGGCAAAACTAATGAAAAACTGTTTTTT. Amino acids: CASSPASGKTNEKLFF.

There are a few counts of this clone. V and J are TRBV27 and TRBJ2-2; 9 nucleotides align to TRBD2. The CDR3 is 16 residues long. CDR1 is MNHEY and CDR2 is SMNVEV in the germline V gene (reference sequence). The junction had 5 bases not matched to a gene; V was cut back by 3 bases and J by 3 bases. DNA of the CDR3: TGTGCCAGCAGTTTCTTAGCGGGAGTTGACACCGGGGAGCTGTTTTTT. Protein: CASSFLAGVDTGELFF.

The CDR3 DNA follows: TGTGCCATCAGTGATCGAGGTGACAATCAGCCCCAGCATTTT. Encoded protein: CAISDRGDNQPQHF. The chain couples TRBV10-3 to TRBJ1-5; no clear D. The CDR3 covers 14 residues. Trimming pared 3 bases from V and 3 bases from J, leaving 9 bases between. Per germline, CDR1 ENHRY and CDR2 SYGVKD.

This sequence joins TRBV7-2 and TRBJ1-1; D is unresolved. The germline gives CDR1 SGHTA, CDR2 FQGNSA. Trimming removed 5 bases from V and 1 base from J, with 14 bases in between. The CDR3 consists of 15 residues. CDR3: CASSPPGGRNTEAFF. The CDR3 DNA is TGTGCCAGCAGCCCCCCCGGAGGAAGGAACACTGAAGCTTTCTTT. The full variable domain, completed using reference TRBV7-2 and TRBJ1-1, is GAGVSQSPSNKVTEKGKDVELRCDPISGHTALYWYRQSLGQGLEFLIYFQGNSAPDKSGLPSDRFSAERTGGSVSTLTIQRTQQEDSAVYLCASSPPGGRNTEAFFGQGTRLTVV.

The chain couples TRBV5-1 to TRBJ2-3, with 7 bases identical to TRBD2. The J segment lost 4 bases and the V segment lost 4 bases, leaving 12 bases of the junction unmatched. CDR1 and CDR2 (germline): SGHRS, YFSETQ. The CDR3 contains 16 residues. CDR3 sequence (DNA): TGCGCCAGCAGCGGTGGGGACTACCGGCGGGCAGATACGCAGTATTTT. Translation gives CASSGGDYRRADTQYF.

This chain connects TRBV7-9 to TRBJ2-5; no firm D call. CDR1 and CDR2 (germline): SEHNR, FQNEAQ (reference sequence). Deletions cut 2 bases from V and 2 bases from J, with 12 bases between. The CDR3 runs 15 residues. This CDR3 reads CASSLSFNNQETQYF. The DNA of the CDR3 is TGTGCCAGCAGCTTATCCTTTAACAATCAAGAGACCCAGTACTTC. Filled out from reference TRBV7-9 and TRBJ2-5, the complete variable domain reads DTGVSQNPRHKITKRGQNVTFRCDPISEHNRLYWYRQTLGQGPEFLTYFQNEAQLEKSRLLSDRFSAERPKGSFSTLEIQRTEQGDSAMYLCASSLSFNNQETQYFGPGTRLLVL.

As regards this clone: The same CDR3 can be traced to other DNA sequences in this sample. The chain uses TRBV9 and TRBJ1-3, with D uncertain. CDR1 is SGDLS and CDR2 is YYNGEE in the germline V gene. V lost 4 bases and J lost 4, with 6 bases in between. This CDR3 has 12 amino acids. CDR3 sequence (DNA): TGTGCCAGCAGCCCTCGGGGAAACACCATATATTTT. This codes for CASSPRGNTIYF.

This clone was found once. The chain links TRBV20-1 to TRBJ1-2, with TRBD1 matching 7 bases. From germline, CDR1 is DFQATT and CDR2 SNEGSKA (reference sequence). The CDR3 covers 10 residues. V trimming: 6 bases; J trimming: 14 bases; junction bases outside the gene matches: 9. The CDR3 reads CSARLDRVTF. DNA of the CDR3: TGCAGTGCGAGATTAGACAGGGTAACCTTC.

The CDR3 DNA sequence: TGTGCCAGCAGCCAAGGGCCTACAGGGAACACTGAAGCTTTCTTT. Translation: CASSQGPTGNTEAFF. The chain is built from TRBV3-1 (or the pseudogene TRBV3-2) and TRBJ1-1; D perhaps matches TRBD1 (5 bases). Germline-derived CDR1 and CDR2 are LGHDT and YNNKEL (reference sequence). V was trimmed by 1 base and J by 1 base, leaving 10 bases between them. The CDR3 has 15 residues.

The chain is built from TRBV6-5 and TRBJ2-2; D is perhaps TRBD1 (5 bases). There are 14 residues in the CDR3. V was shortened by 2 bases and J by 4 bases, with 8 bases between the two germline ends. The germline CDR1 and CDR2 sequences are MNHEY and SVGAGI. This CDR3 reads CASSYMTVTGELFF. DNA of the CDR3: TGTGCCAGCAGTTACATGACAGTCACCGGGGAGCTGTTTTTT.

The chain links TRBV10-3 to TRBJ1-3; 7 positions match TRBD1. Germline V CDR1 and CDR2: ENHRY, SYGVKD. After removal of 2 bases from V and 0 bases from J, the junction contained 10 bases not matched to a gene. This CDR3 has 18 amino acids. The CDR3 loop is CAISEMTGTVFSGNTIYF. DNA of the CDR3: TGTGCCATCAGTGAGATGACCGGGACAGTCTTCTCTGGAAACACCATATATTTT.

This chain links TRBV7-8 with TRBJ2-3; D ambiguous. CDR1 is SGHVS and CDR2 is FQNEAQ in the germline V gene. Trimming took 1 base from V and 2 from J, leaving 7 bases between them. CDR3 length equals 14 residues. In DNA form, the CDR3 reads TGTGCCAGCAGCTTAGGGCCCAACACAGATACGCAGTATTTT. Its protein product is CASSLGPNTDTQYF.

The CDR3 bases are TGTGCCAGCAGTCTGGACAGGGAGGGCAATCAGCCCCAGCATTTT. Translated: CASSLDREGNQPQHF. J is TRBJ1-5 and V is TRBV28; 8 bases agree with TRBD1. Germline V gene lookup returns CDR1 MDHEN and CDR2 SYDVKM. This CDR3 spans 15 amino acids. V lost 5 bases and J lost 2; bases outside the gene matches: 5.

CDR3 protein: CASSQGQGEAFF. The CDR3 DNA reads TGCGCCAGCAGCCAGGGACAGGGTGAAGCTTTCTTT. J is TRBJ1-1 and V is TRBV5-1; 9 nucleotides line up with TRBD1. The ends lost 4 bases at V and 7 bases at J; junction bases unmatched: 2. The germline V gene encodes CDR1 SGHRS and CDR2 YFSETQ. There are 12 residues in the CDR3.